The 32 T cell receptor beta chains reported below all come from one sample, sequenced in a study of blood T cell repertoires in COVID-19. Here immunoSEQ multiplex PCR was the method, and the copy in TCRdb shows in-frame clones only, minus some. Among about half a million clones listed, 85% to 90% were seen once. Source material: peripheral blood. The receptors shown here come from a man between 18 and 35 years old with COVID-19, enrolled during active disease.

Written as DNA, the CDR3 is TGTGCTGGGGAGGGAACCACCGGGGAGCTGTTTTTT. It is translated as CAGEGTTGELFF. The chain links TRBV5-4 to TRBJ2-2, with 7 positions matching TRBD2. The CDR3 runs 12 residues. Germline V gene data show CDR1 as SGHNT and CDR2 as YYREEE (reference sequence). Filled out from reference TRBV5-4 and TRBJ2-2, the complete variable domain reads ETGVTQSPTHLIKTRGQQVTLRCSSQSGHNTVSWYQQALGQGPQFIFQYYREEENGRGNFPPRFSGLQFPNYSSELNVNALELDDSALYLCAGEGTTGELFFGEGSRLTVL.

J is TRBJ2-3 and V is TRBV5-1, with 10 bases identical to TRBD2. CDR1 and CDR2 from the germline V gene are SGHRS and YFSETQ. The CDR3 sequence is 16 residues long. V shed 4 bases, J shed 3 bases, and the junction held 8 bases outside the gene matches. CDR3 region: CASSLNVLAGTDTQYF. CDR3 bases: TGCGCCAGCAGCCTGAATGTACTAGCGGGGACAGATACGCAGTATTTT.

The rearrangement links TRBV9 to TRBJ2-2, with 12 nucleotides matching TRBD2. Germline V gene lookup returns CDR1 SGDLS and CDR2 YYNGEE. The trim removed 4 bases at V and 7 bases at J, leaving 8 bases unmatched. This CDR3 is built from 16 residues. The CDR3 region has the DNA TGTGCCAGCAGCTCCAGACTAGCGGGAGTTGTCGGGGAGCTGTTTTTT. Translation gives CASSSRLAGVVGELFF.

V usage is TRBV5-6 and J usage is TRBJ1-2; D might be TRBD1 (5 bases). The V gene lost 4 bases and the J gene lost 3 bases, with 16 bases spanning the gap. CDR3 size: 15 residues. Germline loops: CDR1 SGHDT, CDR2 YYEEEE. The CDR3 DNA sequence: TGTGCCAGCAGCCGGGGGTCCCAGCGGTACTATGGCTACACCTTC. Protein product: CASSRGSQRYYGYTF.

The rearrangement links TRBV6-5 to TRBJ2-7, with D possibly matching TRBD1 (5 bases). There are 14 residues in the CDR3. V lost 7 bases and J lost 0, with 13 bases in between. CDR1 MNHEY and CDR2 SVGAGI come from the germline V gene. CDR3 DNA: TGTGCCAGCATCTTAAGCACAGGCTCCTACGAGCAGTACTTC. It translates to CASILSTGSYEQYF.

CDR3 sequence: CASSPQRAQETQYF. For the CDR3, the DNA is TGTGCCAGCTCACCACAGAGGGCTCAAGAGACCCAGTACTTC. The V call is TRBV18, the J call TRBJ2-5; D perhaps matches TRBD2 (5 bases). The CDR3 is 14 residues long. CDR1 and CDR2 from the germline V gene are KGHSH and LQKENI. Trimming left V 1 base short and J 2 bases short, with 8 bases between.

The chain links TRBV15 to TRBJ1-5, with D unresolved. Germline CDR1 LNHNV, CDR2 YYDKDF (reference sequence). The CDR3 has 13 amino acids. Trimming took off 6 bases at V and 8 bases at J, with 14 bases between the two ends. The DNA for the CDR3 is TGTGCCACCAGAAAAGGAGGCGAGGAGCCCCAGCATTTT. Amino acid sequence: CATRKGGEEPQHF.

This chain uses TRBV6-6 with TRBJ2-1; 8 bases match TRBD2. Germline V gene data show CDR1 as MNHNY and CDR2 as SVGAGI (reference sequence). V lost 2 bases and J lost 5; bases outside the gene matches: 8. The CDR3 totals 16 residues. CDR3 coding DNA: TGTGCCAGCAGTTACCGTCCGGGAGGGGAAAACAATGAGCAGTTCTTC. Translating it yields CASSYRPGGENNEQFF.

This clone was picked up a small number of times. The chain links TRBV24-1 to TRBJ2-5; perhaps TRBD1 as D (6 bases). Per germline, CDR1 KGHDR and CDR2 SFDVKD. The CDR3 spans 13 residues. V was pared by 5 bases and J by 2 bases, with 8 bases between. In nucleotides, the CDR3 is TGTGCCACCAGTGTGGACAGTCAAGAGACCCAGTACTTC. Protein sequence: CATSVDSQETQYF.

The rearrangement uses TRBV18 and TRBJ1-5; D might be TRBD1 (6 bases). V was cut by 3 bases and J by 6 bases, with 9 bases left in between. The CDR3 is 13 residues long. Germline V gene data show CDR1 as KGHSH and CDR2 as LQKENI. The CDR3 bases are TGTGCCAGCTCACCCTCAGGGGTTCAGCCCCAGCATTTT. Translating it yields CASSPSGVQPQHF.

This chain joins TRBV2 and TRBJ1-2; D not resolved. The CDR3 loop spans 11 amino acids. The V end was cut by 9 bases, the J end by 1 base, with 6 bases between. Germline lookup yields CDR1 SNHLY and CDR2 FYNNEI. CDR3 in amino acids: CASSLNYGYTF. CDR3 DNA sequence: TGTGCCAGTAGCCTTAACTATGGCTACACCTTC.

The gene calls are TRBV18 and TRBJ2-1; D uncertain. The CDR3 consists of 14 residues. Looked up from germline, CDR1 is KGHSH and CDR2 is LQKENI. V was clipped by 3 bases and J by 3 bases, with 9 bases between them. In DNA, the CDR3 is TGTGCCAGCTCACCCCGTTCGTTCTACAATGAGCAGTTCTTC. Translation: CASSPRSFYNEQFF.

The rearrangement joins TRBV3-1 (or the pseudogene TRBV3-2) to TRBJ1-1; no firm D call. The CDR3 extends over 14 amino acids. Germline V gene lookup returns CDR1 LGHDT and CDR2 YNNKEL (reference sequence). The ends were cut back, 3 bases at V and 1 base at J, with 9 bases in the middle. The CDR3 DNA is TGTGCCAGCAGCCAGGAGGCCGGGAACACTGAAGCTTTCTTT. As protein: CASSQEAGNTEAFF.

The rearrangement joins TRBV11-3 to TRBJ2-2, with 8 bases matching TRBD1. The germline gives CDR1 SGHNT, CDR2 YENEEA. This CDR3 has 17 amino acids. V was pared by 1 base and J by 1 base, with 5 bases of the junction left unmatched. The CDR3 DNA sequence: TGTGCCAGCAGCTTAGCCGCCGGGACAGGGAACACCGGGGAGCTGTTTTTT. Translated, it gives CASSLAAGTGNTGELFF. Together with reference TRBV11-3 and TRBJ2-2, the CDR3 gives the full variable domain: EAGVVQSPRYKIIEKKQPVAFWCNPISGHNTLYWYLQNLGQGPELLIRYENEEAVDDSQLPKDRFSAERLKGVDSTLKIQPAELGDSAVYLCASSLAAGTGNTGELFFGEGSRLTVL.

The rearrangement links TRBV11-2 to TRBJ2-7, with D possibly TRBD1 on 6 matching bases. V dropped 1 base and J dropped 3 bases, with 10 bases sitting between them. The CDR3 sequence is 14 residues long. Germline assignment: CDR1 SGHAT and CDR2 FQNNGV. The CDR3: CASSLVWGHYEQYF. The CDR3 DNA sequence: TGTGCCAGCAGCTTAGTCTGGGGACACTACGAGCAGTACTTC.

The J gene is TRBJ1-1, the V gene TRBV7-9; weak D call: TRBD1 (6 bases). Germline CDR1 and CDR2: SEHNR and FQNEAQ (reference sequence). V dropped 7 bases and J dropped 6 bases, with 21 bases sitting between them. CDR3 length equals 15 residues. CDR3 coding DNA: TGTGCCAGCACTAAAACGGGACAAACCGGCGCTGAAGCTTTCTTT. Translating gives CASTKTGQTGAEAFF. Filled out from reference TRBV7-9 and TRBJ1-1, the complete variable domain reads DTGVSQNPRHKITKRGQNVTFRCDPISEHNRLYWYRQTLGQGPEFLTYFQNEAQLEKSRLLSDRFSAERPKGSFSTLEIQRTEQGDSAMYLCASTKTGQTGAEAFFGQGTRLTVV.

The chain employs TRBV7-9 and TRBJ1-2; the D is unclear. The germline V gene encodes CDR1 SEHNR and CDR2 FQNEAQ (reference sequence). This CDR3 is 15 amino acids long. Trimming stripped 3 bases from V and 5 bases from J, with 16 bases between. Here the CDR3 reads CASSFDGSVRYGYTF. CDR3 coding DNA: TGTGCCAGCAGCTTCGACGGGTCGGTTAGGTATGGCTACACCTTC. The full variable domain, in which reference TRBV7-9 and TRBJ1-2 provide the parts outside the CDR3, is DTGVSQNPRHKITKRGQNVTFRCDPISEHNRLYWYRQTLGQGPEFLTYFQNEAQLEKSRLLSDRFSAERPKGSFSTLEIQRTEQGDSAMYLCASSFDGSVRYGYTFGSGTRLTVV.

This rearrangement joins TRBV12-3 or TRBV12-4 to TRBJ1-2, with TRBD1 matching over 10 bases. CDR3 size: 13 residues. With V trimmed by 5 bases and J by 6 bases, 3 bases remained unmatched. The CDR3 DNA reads TGTGCCAGCAGTCTGGGGACAGGGGATGGCTACACCTTC. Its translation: CASSLGTGDGYTF.

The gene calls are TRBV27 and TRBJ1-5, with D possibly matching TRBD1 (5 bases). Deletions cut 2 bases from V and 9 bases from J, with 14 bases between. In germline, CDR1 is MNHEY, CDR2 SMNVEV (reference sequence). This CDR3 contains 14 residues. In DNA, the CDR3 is TGTGCCAGCAGTTTAGGGGCGTCACGGGTGCCCCAGCATTTT. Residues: CASSLGASRVPQHF.

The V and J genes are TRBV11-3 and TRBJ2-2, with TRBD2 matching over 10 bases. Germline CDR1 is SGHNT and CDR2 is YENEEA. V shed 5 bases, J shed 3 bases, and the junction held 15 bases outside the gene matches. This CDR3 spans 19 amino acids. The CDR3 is CASSQEDGQREGDTGELFF. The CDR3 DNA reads TGTGCCAGCAGCCAGGAGGACGGACAGCGGGAGGGCGACACCGGGGAGCTGTTTTTT.

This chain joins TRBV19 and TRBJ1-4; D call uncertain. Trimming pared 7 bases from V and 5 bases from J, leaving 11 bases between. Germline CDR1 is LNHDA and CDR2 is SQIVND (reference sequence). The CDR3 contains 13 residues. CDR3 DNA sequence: TGTGCCAGTACCAGAATCCGAAATGAAAAACTGTTTTTT. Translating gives CASTRIRNEKLFF. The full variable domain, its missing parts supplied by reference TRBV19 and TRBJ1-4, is DGGITQSPKYLFRKEGQNVTLSCEQNLNHDAMYWYRQDPGQGLRLIYYSQIVNDFQKGDIAEGYSVSREKKESFPLTVTSAQKNPTAFYLCASTRIRNEKLFFGSGTQLSVL.

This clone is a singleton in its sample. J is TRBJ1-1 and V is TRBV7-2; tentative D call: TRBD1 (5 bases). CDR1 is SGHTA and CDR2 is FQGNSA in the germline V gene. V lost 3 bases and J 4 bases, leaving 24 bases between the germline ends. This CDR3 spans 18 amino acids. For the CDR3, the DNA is TGTGCCAGCAGCTTTAGACCCCGCCCGTCAGGGTTAGGCACTGAAGCTTTCTTT. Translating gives CASSFRPRPSGLGTEAFF.

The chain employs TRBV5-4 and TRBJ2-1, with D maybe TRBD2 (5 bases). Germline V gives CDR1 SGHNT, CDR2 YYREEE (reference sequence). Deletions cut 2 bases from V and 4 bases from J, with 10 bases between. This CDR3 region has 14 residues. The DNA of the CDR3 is TGTGCCAGCAGCTTCGGAGCGGATTACAATGAGCAGTTCTTC. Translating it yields CASSFGADYNEQFF.

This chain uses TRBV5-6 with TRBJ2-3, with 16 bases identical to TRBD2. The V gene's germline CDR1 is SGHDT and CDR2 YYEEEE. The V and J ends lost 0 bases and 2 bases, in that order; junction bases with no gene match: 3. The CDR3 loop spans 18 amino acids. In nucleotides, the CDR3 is TGTGCCAGCAGCTTGGCGGGACTAGCGGGGGGGAACACAGATACGCAGTATTTT. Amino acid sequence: CASSLAGLAGGNTDTQYF. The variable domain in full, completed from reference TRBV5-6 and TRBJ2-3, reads DAGVTQSPTHLIKTRGQQVTLRCSPKSGHDTVSWYQQALGQGPQFIFQYYEEEERQRGNFPDRFSGHQFPNYSSELNVNALLLGDSALYLCASSLAGLAGGNTDTQYFGPGTRLTVL.

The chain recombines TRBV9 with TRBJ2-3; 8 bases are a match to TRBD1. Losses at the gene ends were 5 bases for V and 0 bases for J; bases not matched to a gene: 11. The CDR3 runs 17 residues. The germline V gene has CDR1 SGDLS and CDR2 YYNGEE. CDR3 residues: CASRPRPDRGSTDTQYF. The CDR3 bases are TGTGCCAGCAGACCTCGACCCGACAGGGGAAGCACAGATACGCAGTATTTT.

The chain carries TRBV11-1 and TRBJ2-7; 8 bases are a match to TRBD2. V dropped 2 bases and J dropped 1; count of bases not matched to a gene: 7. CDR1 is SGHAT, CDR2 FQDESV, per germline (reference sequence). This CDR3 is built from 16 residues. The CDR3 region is CASSLLGTSFSYEQYF. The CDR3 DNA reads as TGTGCCAGCAGCTTACTCGGGACTAGTTTTTCCTACGAGCAGTACTTC.

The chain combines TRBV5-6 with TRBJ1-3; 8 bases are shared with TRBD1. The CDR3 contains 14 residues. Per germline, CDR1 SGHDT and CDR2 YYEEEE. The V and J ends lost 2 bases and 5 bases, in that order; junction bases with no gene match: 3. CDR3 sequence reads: CASSFQGARNTIYF. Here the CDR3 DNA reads TGTGCCAGCAGCTTTCAGGGGGCGAGAAACACCATATATTTT.

The CDR3 here is CASIRDSASGANVLTF. CDR3 in DNA: TGCGCCAGCATCAGGGACAGCGCCTCTGGGGCCAACGTCCTGACTTTC. This chain uses TRBV5-1 with TRBJ2-6; 7 bases align to TRBD1. Germline CDR1 is SGHRS and CDR2 is YFSETQ. The V segment lost 6 bases and the J segment 0 bases; nucleotides outside the gene matches: 6. This CDR3 is built from 16 residues.

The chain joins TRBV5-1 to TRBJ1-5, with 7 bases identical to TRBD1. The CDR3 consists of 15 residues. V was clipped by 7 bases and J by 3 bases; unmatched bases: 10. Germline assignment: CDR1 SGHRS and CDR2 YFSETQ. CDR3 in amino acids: CASRQGGADNQPQHF. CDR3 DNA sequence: TGCGCCAGCCGCCAAGGGGGCGCGGACAATCAGCCCCAGCATTTT.

The CDR3 bases are TGTGCCAGCAGTGGCGGGACAGGGGGCTACGAGCAGTACTTC. This codes for CASSGGTGGYEQYF. This chain uses TRBV2 with TRBJ2-7, with 11 bases matching TRBD1. The junction had 2 bases not matched to a gene; V was cut back by 4 bases and J by 3 bases. CDR3 length: 14 amino acids. Germline CDR1 SNHLY, CDR2 FYNNEI.

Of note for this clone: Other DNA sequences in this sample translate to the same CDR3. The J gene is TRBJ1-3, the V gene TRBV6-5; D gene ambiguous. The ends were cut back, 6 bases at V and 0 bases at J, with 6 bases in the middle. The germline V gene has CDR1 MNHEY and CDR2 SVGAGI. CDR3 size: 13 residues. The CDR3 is CASRAGSGNTIYF. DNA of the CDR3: TGTGCCAGCAGAGCAGGCTCTGGAAACACCATATATTTT.

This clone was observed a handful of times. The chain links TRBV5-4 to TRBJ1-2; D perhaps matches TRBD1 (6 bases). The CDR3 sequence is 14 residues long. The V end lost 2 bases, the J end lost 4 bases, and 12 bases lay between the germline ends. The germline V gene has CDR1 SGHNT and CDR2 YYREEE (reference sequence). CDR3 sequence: CASSFGDTSYGYTF. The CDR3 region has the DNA TGTGCCAGCAGCTTCGGGGACACTTCCTATGGCTACACCTTC.